This T cell receptor (beta chain) was recorded in a study of blood T cell repertoires in COVID-19 (dated by TCRdb to about 2020). For the wider study: The collaborator samples originated in the United States, Italy and Spain and spanned the acute and convalescent phases of COVID-19. The samples were drawn from the first 160 participants of the ongoing ImmuneRACE study and from roughly 1,300 subjects provided by 6 global collaborators. The dataset comprised deeply sampled blood TCRbeta repertoires from subjects exposed to, actively infected with, or recovered from COVID-19. The prospective study material was composed of cDNA or gDNA derived from T cells, B-cell-depleted T cells, or PBMCs. A freely available public database, intended as a resource for researchers studying the immune response to SARS-CoV-2, is where the repertoires were released. The sample metadata nearly always contained a de-identified subject ID, COVID-19 status, age in years and sex. HLA class I and class II types, where available, came from metadata supplied by the sample provider rather than from assay-based typing.

Whole blood was collected in K2EDTA tubes by collaborating institutions according to the institutions' own protocols. Collaborator samples were shipped for TCRbeta analysis as frozen whole blood, isolated PBMCs, or DNA extracted from either sample type. TCRbeta CDR3 regions were amplified from genomic DNA by means of the immunoSEQ Assay, a bias-controlled multiplex PCR. The published analysis was carried out like this. Within the assay, amplification of reference gene primers was used to estimate how many nucleated cells each sample contained. To quantify the absolute abundance of each unique TCRbeta CDR3 rearrangement, sequence reads were collapsed and filtered. For each sample, productive Simpson clonality was calculated as the square root of Simpson's diversity index across productive rearrangements. TCRdb re-hosts the immuneACCESS table, in-frame sequences only. Its copies lack some clones; in the studies checked, an unresolved V gene accounts for under half of them, and the cause for the rest is not known. V and J calls and clone size are as listed in that table; D and trimming were resolved from the DNA. This sample is represented by 200,000 or so clones; approximately 79% of them were singletons. Of the sample, 17% falls within the top ten clones.

Via the germline V gene, CDR1 is SGHDT and CDR2 YYEEEE. The CDR3 measures 13 amino acids from cysteine to phenylalanine. Only the CDR3 DNA is retained, 39 bases long and in frame from the first base. V drops 0 bases and J drops 11 bases, leaving 11 bases in between. This clone was picked up a small number of times. It lacks a known antigen. No much larger clone exists at a distance of one base, and base qualities are not known. The full study reports these points: Clinical and demographic metadata were provided uncurated, with the amount varying by source and participant.

The clonotype comes from a man between 60 and 70 years old with active or convalescent COVID-19. The rearranged segments are TRBV5-6 and TRBJ1-4; TRBD1 could be the D gene, as 6 bases match. The sequenced sample was peripheral blood. At the DNA level, the sequence is TGTGCCAGCAGCTTGGCCGGCGGGGGCAAACTGTTTTTT. This is translated as CASSLAGGGKLFF.